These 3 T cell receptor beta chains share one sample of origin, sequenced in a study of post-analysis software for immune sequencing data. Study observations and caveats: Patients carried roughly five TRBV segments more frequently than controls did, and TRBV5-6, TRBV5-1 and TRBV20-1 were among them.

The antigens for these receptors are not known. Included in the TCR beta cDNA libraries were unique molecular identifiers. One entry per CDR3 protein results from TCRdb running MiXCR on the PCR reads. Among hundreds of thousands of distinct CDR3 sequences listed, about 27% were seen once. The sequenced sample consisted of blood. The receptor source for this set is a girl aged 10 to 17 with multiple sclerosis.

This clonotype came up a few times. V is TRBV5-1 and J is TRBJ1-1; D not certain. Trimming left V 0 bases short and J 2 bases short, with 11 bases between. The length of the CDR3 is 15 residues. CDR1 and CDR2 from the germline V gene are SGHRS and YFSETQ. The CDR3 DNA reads TGCGCCAGCAGCTTGGAGACCGCGGGAAACACTGAAGCTTTCTTT. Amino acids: CASSLETAGNTEAFF.

The CDR3 DNA is TGTGCCAGCAGTTTGGGTCCGGGACAGATCTCTGGGGCCAACGTCCTGACTTTC. Its protein is CASSLGPGQISGANVLTF. The rearrangement links TRBV28 to TRBJ2-6, with TRBD1 matching 7 bases. The CDR3 totals 18 residues. Germline-derived CDR1 and CDR2 are MDHEN and SYDVKM. After removal of 3 bases from V and 0 bases from J, the junction contained 8 bases not matched to a gene.

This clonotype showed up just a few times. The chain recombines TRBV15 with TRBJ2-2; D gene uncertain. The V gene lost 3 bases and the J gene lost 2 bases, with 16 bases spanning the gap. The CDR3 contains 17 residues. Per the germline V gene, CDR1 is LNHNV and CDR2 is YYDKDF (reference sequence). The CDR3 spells CATSSSWAGINTGELFF. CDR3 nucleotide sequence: TGTGCCACCAGCAGCTCCTGGGCAGGAATAAACACCGGGGAGCTGTTTTTT.